The rows below give T cell receptor beta chains drawn from one sample of a study of blood T cell repertoires in COVID-19. This table comes from immunoSEQ multiplex PCR, and its TCRdb copy is limited to in-frame clones, with some not included. Of about 220,000 clones in the sample, 88% were seen once. Sequenced material: PBMCs or T cells enriched from blood (not recorded which). The receptors here all came from a woman in her forties or fifties with acute COVID-19. Each CDR3 is given with its conserved first and last residue. D genes are given only for firm matches. Clone size is given for some rows only: seen once, a few or many times, or a class if the clone is expanded.

TRBJ2-7,TRBV9,.,.,CASSVGPGYEQYF,TGTGCCAGCAGCGTAGGCCCGGGGTACGAGCAGTACTTC
TRBJ2-1,TRBV2,.,TRBD2,CASSEALAGGRLYNEQFF,TGTGCCAGCAGTGAAGCACTAGCGGGAGGGAGATTGTACAATGAGCAGTTCTTC
TRBJ2-7,TRBV14,.,TRBD2,CASSQWGGTSFYEQYF,TGTGCCAGCAGCCAATGGGGAGGGACTAGCTTCTACGAGCAGTACTTC
TRBJ2-7,TRBV28,few,.,CASSFMGSAYEQYF,TGTGCCAGCAGTTTTATGGGCAGTGCCTACGAGCAGTACTTC
TRBJ2-5,TRBV5-1,.,TRBD1,CATSSGTGGETQYF,TGCGCCACATCTTCCGGGACAGGGGGGGAGACCCAGTACTTC
TRBJ1-6,TRBV28,.,.,CASSPGGTLGDSPLHF,TGTGCCAGCAGTCCGGGGGGGACACTGGGAGATTCACCCCTCCACTTT
TRBJ2-7,TRBV18,once,TRBD2,CASSPNRRERSEQYF,TGTGCCAGCTCACCAAACAGGCGGGAGAGGTCCGAGCAGTACTTC
TRBJ1-1,TRBV19,.,.,CASINTGTRTEAFF,TGTGCCAGTATTAACACCGGGACTAGGACTGAAGCTTTCTTT
TRBJ2-1,TRBV28,.,TRBD2,CASSDSGSIAGGPYNEQFF,TGTGCCAGCAGTGACTCCGGGAGTATAGCGGGAGGGCCCTACAATGAGCAGTTCTTC
TRBJ2-7,TRBV5-5,.,.,CASSLELPPYEQYF,TGTGCCAGCAGCTTGGAGCTGCCGCCCTACGAGCAGTACTTC
TRBJ1-1,TRBV27,.,.,CASSLRVTEAFF,TGTGCCAGCAGTTTGCGGGTCACTGAAGCTTTCTTT
TRBJ2-7,TRBV2,many,TRBD2,CASSEAVLAGEDEQYF,TGTGCCAGCAGTGAAGCTGTACTAGCGGGAGAGGACGAGCAGTACTTC
TRBJ2-1,TRBV18,.,.,CASSPNRAYYNEQFF,TGTGCCAGCTCACCAAACAGGGCTTACTACAATGAGCAGTTCTTC
TRBJ2-3,TRBV29-1,.,TRBD2,CSVSGLAGTDTQYF,TGCAGCGTTTCGGGACTAGCGGGCACAGATACGCAGTATTTT
TRBJ1-6,TRBV5-1,.,.,CASSLEPPGLNSPLHF,TGCGCCAGCAGCTTGGAGCCGCCGGGTCTAAATTCACCCCTCCACTTT
TRBJ2-7,TRBV7-2,.,TRBD2,CASSLVGLAGGGSYEQYF,TGTGCCAGCAGCTTAGTGGGACTAGCGGGAGGTGGTTCCTACGAGCAGTACTTC
TRBJ1-3,TRBV5-1,.,TRBD1,CASSLSTGLDTIYF,TGCGCCAGCAGCTTGTCGACAGGGCTTGACACCATATATTTT
TRBJ1-4,TRBV28,once,.,CASSLMAVREKLFF,TGTGCCAGCAGTTTAATGGCAGTTCGAGAAAAACTGTTTTTT
TRBJ2-3,TRBV28,.,TRBD2,CASSPPGLAVSTDTQYF,TGTGCCAGCAGTCCACCGGGACTAGCGGTGAGCACAGATACGCAGTATTTT
TRBJ2-1,TRBV19,.,.,CASSESGVAGYNEQFF,TGTGCCAGTAGCGAGTCCGGGGTAGCTGGCTACAATGAGCAGTTCTTC
TRBJ2-4,TRBV9,once,.,CASSVGPGRNIQYF,TGTGCCAGCAGCGTAGGTCCGGGGAGAAACATTCAGTACTTC
TRBJ1-1,TRBV7-6,.,.,CASSLRPGNTEAFF,TGTGCCAGCAGCTTGCGTCCGGGGAACACTGAAGCTTTCTTT
TRBJ2-5,TRBV15,.,TRBD1,CATSRPSTGEETQYF,TGTGCCACCAGCAGACCAAGTACAGGGGAAGAGACCCAGTACTTC
TRBJ2-2,TRBV15,.,.,CATSRVAGVTGELFF,TGTGCCACCAGCAGAGTGGCAGGGGTCACCGGGGAGCTGTTTTTT
TRBJ1-6,TRBV4-1,.,TRBD1,CASSDRVDSPLHF,TGCGCCAGCAGCGACAGGGTAGACTCACCCCTCCACTTT
TRBJ2-1,TRBV28,.,TRBD2,CASIVRSREREGDEQFF,TGTGCCAGCATCGTGAGGTCCCGGGAGCGGGAAGGGGATGAGCAGTTCTTC
TRBJ1-1,TRBV6-5,.,.,CATWEGIHTEAFF,TGTGCCACCTGGGAGGGGATTCACACTGAAGCTTTCTTT
TRBJ1-2,TRBV16,.,.,CASSQSRGIRVDYGYTF,TGTGCCAGCAGCCAATCTAGGGGGATCCGGGTTGACTATGGCTACACCTTC
TRBJ2-7,TRBV4-2,.,TRBD2,CASSQDRGGSYEQYF,TGTGCCAGCAGCCAAGATCGGGGGGGGTCCTACGAGCAGTACTTC
TRBJ2-7,TRBV29-1,.,TRBD2,CSVMSWTSGSYEQYF,TGCAGCGTGATGAGCTGGACTAGCGGCTCCTACGAGCAGTACTTC
TRBJ2-2,TRBV9,few,.,CASSARRDSNTGELFF,TGTGCCAGCAGCGCCCGCCGGGACTCAAACACCGGGGAGCTGTTTTTT
TRBJ2-1,TRBV3-1/TRBV3-2,.,.,CASSPNRPINEQFF,TGTGCCAGCAGCCCTAACCGCCCCATAAATGAGCAGTTCTTC
TRBJ1-1,TRBV6-1,.,.,CASSEGWGRSLSGAFF,TGTGCCAGCAGTGAAGGATGGGGCAGGTCTTTATCCGGAGCTTTCTTT
TRBJ2-7,TRBV19,.,.,CASSERGEQYF,TGTGCCAGTAGTGAGCGTGGTGAGCAGTACTTC
TRBJ1-2,TRBV30,.,.,CAWSVRYGGVSGYTF,TGTGCCTGGAGTGTACGGTATGGGGGCGTCTCTGGCTACACCTTC
TRBJ1-6,TRBV27,.,.,CASSLGPLSPLHF,TGTGCCAGCAGTTTAGGCCCTCTCTCACCCCTCCACTTT
TRBJ2-7,TRBV4-1,.,.,CASSHPSYEQYF,TGCGCCAGCAGCCACCCTAGCTACGAGCAGTACTTC
TRBJ2-2,TRBV15,.,.,CATSRVRDTGELFF,TGTGCCACCAGCAGAGTTCGGGATACCGGGGAGCTGTTTTTT
TRBJ2-1,TRBV27,.,TRBD1,CASSLRGGQGSYNEQFF,TGTGCCAGCAGTCTACGCGGGGGACAGGGGTCCTACAATGAGCAGTTCTTC
TRBJ1-6,TRBV5-1,.,.,CASSLADGGHYNSPLHF,TGCGCCAGCAGCTTGGCCGATGGAGGCCACTATAATTCACCCCTCCACTTT
TRBJ1-4,TRBV27,once,.,CASRLQGTNEKLFF,TGTGCCAGCAGACTGCAGGGCACTAATGAAAAACTGTTTTTT
TRBJ2-7,TRBV14,.,.,CASSQDAPGLATAYEQYF,TGTGCCAGCAGCCAAGATGCCCCGGGGCTAGCGACTGCCTACGAGCAGTACTTC
TRBJ2-3,TRBV9,.,.,CASSVTATTDTQYF,TGTGCCAGCAGCGTGACTGCTACCACAGATACGCAGTATTTT
TRBJ1-4,TRBV28,.,TRBD1,CASSLTGGNEKLFF,TGTGCCAGCAGTCTCACAGGGGGAAATGAAAAACTGTTTTTT
TRBJ2-7,TRBV19,.,TRBD2,CASSGLAGGRHEQYF,TGTGCCAGTAGTGGACTAGCGGGAGGGCGGCACGAGCAGTACTTC
TRBJ1-4,TRBV21-1,once,.,CASSREATNEKLFF,TGTGCCAGCAGCAGAGAAGCAACTAATGAAAAACTGTTTTTT
TRBJ2-7,TRBV12-3/TRBV12-4,.,TRBD2,CASSFSGSNEQYF,TGTGCCAGCAGTTTTAGCGGGAGTAACGAGCAGTACTTC
TRBJ1-5,TRBV7-8,once,TRBD1,CASSLRGRDRLGEPQHF,TGTGCCAGCAGCTTAAGAGGGCGGGACAGGCTGGGTGAGCCCCAGCATTTT
TRBJ2-3,TRBV5-1,.,TRBD1,CASSLEGAGDTQYF,TGCGCCAGCAGCTTGGAGGGGGCAGGAGATACGCAGTATTTT
TRBJ2-1,TRBV18,.,.,CASSPSTGVNEQFF,TGTGCCAGCTCACCATCGACGGGAGTGAATGAGCAGTTCTTC
TRBJ1-6,TRBV28,.,.,CASSSPTVYNSPLHF,TGTGCCAGCAGCTCCCCGACAGTCTATAATTCACCCCTCCACTTT
TRBJ1-5,TRBV29-1,.,.,CSVGGMNQPQHF,TGCAGCGTAGGCGGGATGAATCAGCCCCAGCATTTT
TRBJ2-7,TRBV7-9,.,TRBD1,CASSETGGMYEQYF,TGTGCCAGCAGCGAGACAGGGGGGATGTACGAGCAGTACTTC
TRBJ2-7,TRBV11-2,.,TRBD2,CASSRGLAVFYEQYF,TGTGCCAGCAGCAGAGGACTAGCTGTTTTCTACGAGCAGTACTTC
TRBJ1-2,TRBV7-9,.,.,CASSPQDNYGYTF,TGTGCCAGCAGCCCGCAGGATAACTATGGCTACACCTTC
TRBJ2-7,TRBV15,.,TRBD1,CATRSGTGDLYEQYF,TGTGCCACCAGATCGGGGACAGGGGACCTTTACGAGCAGTACTTC
TRBJ2-3,TRBV5-1,.,TRBD2,CASHPGGTSGGLSTDTQYF,TGCGCCAGTCACCCGGGGGGGACTAGCGGGGGTCTCAGCACAGATACGCAGTATTTT
TRBJ2-6,TRBV5-4,few,.,CASSLSGRSGANVLTF,TGTGCCAGCAGCCTCAGCGGGCGCTCTGGGGCCAACGTCCTGACTTTC
TRBJ2-2,TRBV6-5,.,.,CASAASANTGELFF,TGTGCCAGCGCGGCGAGCGCTAACACCGGGGAGCTGTTTTTT
TRBJ2-1,TRBV5-1,.,.,CASSLDRLYNEQFF,TGCGCCAGCAGCTTGGACAGGCTTTACAATGAGCAGTTCTTC